These 30 T cell receptor beta chains share one sample of origin, sequenced in a study of cytomegalovirus exposure and HLA in healthy donors. TCRdb keeps only in-frame clones here, not all; method: immunoSEQ multiplex PCR. Among roughly 300,000 clones listed, 88% were seen once. Sequenced sample: PBMCs. The receptors shown here come from a woman under 30 in good health and CMV-seronegative.

V is TRBV29-1 and J is TRBJ2-4; a weak D match, TRBD1 (6 bases). The CDR3 runs to 13 residues. Germline CDR1 SQVTM, CDR2 ANQGSEA. The V gene lost 5 bases and the J gene lost 4 bases, with 12 bases spanning the gap. This CDR3 reads CSVLQGGKNIQYF. The CDR3 DNA reads TGCAGCGTTCTACAGGGTGGGAAAAACATTCAGTACTTC.

The chain uses TRBV15 and TRBJ2-5; maybe TRBD1 (5 bases). V lost 8 bases and J 2 bases, leaving 12 bases between the germline ends. Germline values: CDR1 LNHNV, CDR2 YYDKDF (reference sequence). The CDR3 runs 13 residues. CDR3 protein: CATCKGRQETQYF. CDR3 bases: TGTGCCACCTGCAAGGGGCGGCAAGAGACCCAGTACTTC. Using reference TRBV15 and TRBJ2-5 for the parts outside the CDR3, the full variable domain is DAMVIQNPRYQVTQFGKPVTLSCSQTLNHNVMYWYQQKSSQAPKLLFHYYDKDFNNEADTPDNFQSRRPNTSFCFLDIRSPGLGDTAMYLCATCKGRQETQYFGPGTRLLVL.

The V gene is TRBV6-6, the J gene TRBJ2-1, with D uncertain. V was pared by 2 bases and J by 4 bases, with 12 bases between. CDR1 is MNHNY and CDR2 is SVGAGI in the germline V gene (reference sequence). The CDR3 runs 15 residues. In DNA form, the CDR3 reads TGTGCCAGCAGTTACGTCAGGCAGCAATACAATGAGCAGTTCTTC. This translates into CASSYVRQQYNEQFF.

V gene TRBV6-5 combines with J gene TRBJ2-5; a possible D gene is TRBD2 (6 bases). Germline assignment: CDR1 MNHEY and CDR2 SVGAGI. The CDR3 is 13 amino acids. The ends were cut back, 5 bases at V and 4 bases at J, with 11 bases in the middle. The CDR3 reads CASSLRERETQYF. The CDR3 DNA reads TGTGCCAGCAGTCTCCGGGAGCGAGAGACCCAGTACTTC.

The chain joins TRBV7-2 to TRBJ2-7, with 14 bases aligning to TRBD2. Germline V gives CDR1 SGHTA, CDR2 FQGNSA. The junction had 15 bases not matched to a gene; V was cut back by 5 bases and J by 6 bases. The length of the CDR3 is 18 residues. CDR3 DNA: TGTGCCAGCAGCCTCGTCGGGACTAGCGGGAGCTTACGGAGCGAGCAGTACTTC. This codes for CASSLVGTSGSLRSEQYF.

CDR3 in amino acids: CATSGRDRGWNEQFF. As DNA, the CDR3 is TGTGCCACCAGCGGACGGGACAGGGGATGGAATGAGCAGTTCTTC. V gene TRBV15 combines with J gene TRBJ2-1, with TRBD1 matching over 10 bases. Trimming at V came to 5 bases and at J to 7 bases, leaving 8 bases not matched to a gene. This CDR3 is 15 amino acids long. Looked up from germline, CDR1 is LNHNV and CDR2 is YYDKDF (reference sequence).

V is TRBV7-9 and J is TRBJ2-1; 9 bases fit TRBD1. V lost 5 bases, J lost 3 bases, and 11 bases stayed unmatched. Germline assignment: CDR1 SEHNR and CDR2 FQNEAQ (reference sequence). The CDR3 has 17 residues. The CDR3 DNA follows: TGTGCCAGCAGCACCCCCTTCAGACAGGGGGTCTACAATGAGCAGTTCTTC. This translates into CASSTPFRQGVYNEQFF.

The table lists this clone with a count of one. V usage is TRBV11-2 and J usage is TRBJ2-1; the D gene is possibly TRBD1 (6 bases). The V end was cut by 1 base, the J end by 5 bases, with 12 bases between. The CDR3 runs to 15 residues. Germline-derived CDR1 and CDR2 are SGHAT and FQNNGV. The chain's CDR3 is CASSLGTRDNNEQFF. CDR3 coding DNA: TGTGCCAGCAGCTTAGGAACCCGGGACAACAATGAGCAGTTCTTC.

The chain joins TRBV9 to TRBJ2-3; D is ambiguous. This CDR3 region has 14 residues. Trimming removed 0 bases from V and 3 bases from J, with 8 bases in between. Germline CDR1 is SGDLS and CDR2 is YYNGEE. CDR3 sequence reads: CASSVGAATDTQYF. The CDR3 DNA reads as TGTGCCAGCAGCGTAGGGGCAGCTACAGATACGCAGTATTTT.

The chain combines TRBV5-1 with TRBJ1-2, with TRBD1 as a possible D gene (5 bases). Trimming left V 0 bases short and J 2 bases short, with 11 bases between. The CDR3 consists of 15 residues. Germline V lookup: CDR1 SGHRS, CDR2 YFSETQ. The DNA for the CDR3 is TGCGCCAGCAGCTTGGAGGGGAAGTCCAACTATGGCTACACCTTC. Translated, it gives CASSLEGKSNYGYTF.

The chain carries TRBV7-2 and TRBJ1-1; a possible D gene is TRBD1 (5 bases). The CDR3 has 14 amino acids. V lost 0 bases to trimming and J lost 3 bases, with 8 bases between them. Germline loops: CDR1 SGHTA, CDR2 FQGNSA. CDR3 in amino acids: CASSLARVYTEAFF. CDR3 bases: TGTGCCAGCAGCTTAGCCAGGGTTTACACTGAAGCTTTCTTT.

The chain combines TRBV28 with TRBJ2-1, with D possibly being TRBD1 (6 bases). The V end was cut by 6 bases, the J end by 11 bases, with 14 bases between. The germline gives CDR1 MDHEN, CDR2 SYDVKM. The CDR3 is 12 residues long. The DNA of the CDR3 is TGTGCCAGCAGCCTCCCGGGACACCAGCAGTTCTTC. Translation gives CASSLPGHQQFF.

The rearrangement uses TRBV28 and TRBJ2-2; 14 nucleotides agree with TRBD2. The V gene's germline CDR1 is MDHEN and CDR2 SYDVKM. The CDR3 contains 14 residues. V lost 8 bases, J lost 6 bases, and 2 bases stayed unmatched. The CDR3 region is CASSGLAGAGELFF. The CDR3 DNA sequence: TGTGCCAGCTCGGGACTAGCGGGAGCCGGGGAGCTGTTTTTT.

This chain uses TRBV6-5 with TRBJ1-1; D may be TRBD1 (5 bases). The V gene lost 5 bases and the J gene lost 1 base, with 14 bases spanning the gap. The CDR3 covers 15 residues. Germline V CDR1 and CDR2: MNHEY, SVGAGI. DNA of the CDR3: TGTGCCAGCAGTCCCGGCGGCGGGGCGAACACTGAAGCTTTCTTT. It yields the protein CASSPGGGANTEAFF.

J is TRBJ2-1 and V is TRBV11-2; TRBD2 aligns across 7 bases. CDR1 is SGHAT, CDR2 FQNNGV, per germline. The CDR3 is made up of 15 amino acids. J lost 1 base, V lost 5 bases, and 5 bases had no gene match. Written as DNA, the CDR3 is TGTGCCAGCAGCCCTAGCGGCCCTTCCTACAATGAGCAGTTCTTC. Its protein is CASSPSGPSYNEQFF.

The V call is TRBV5-4, the J call TRBJ2-7, with D possibly TRBD1 on 7 matching bases. V lost 5 bases and J 4 bases, leaving 19 bases between the germline ends. Germline CDR1 SGHNT, CDR2 YYREEE (reference sequence). The CDR3 spans 15 residues. The CDR3 sequence is CASRSGQGGEYEQYF. Written as DNA, the CDR3 is TGTGCCAGCAGAAGTGGTCAGGGGGGAGAGTACGAGCAGTACTTC.

The V gene is TRBV29-1, the J gene TRBJ2-7, with TRBD1 matching over 8 bases. V trimming: 4 bases; J trimming: 6 bases; junction bases outside the gene matches: 17. The CDR3 is 16 amino acids. The germline V gene has CDR1 SQVTM and CDR2 ANQGSEA. CDR3 amino acids: CSVGPRLQGALGEQYF. The DNA for the CDR3 is TGCAGCGTTGGGCCCCGTTTGCAGGGGGCGTTGGGCGAGCAGTACTTC.

This clone appeared a few times. The V gene is TRBV9, the J gene TRBJ2-7; tentatively, D is TRBD2 (5 bases). Trimming removed 0 bases at V and 2 bases at J, with 9 bases between. This CDR3 has 14 amino acids. CDR1 is SGDLS and CDR2 is YYNGEE in the germline V gene. CDR3 nucleotides: TGTGCCAGCAGCGTAGCTCTCGGGACCTACGAGCAGTACTTC. Amino acid sequence: CASSVALGTYEQYF.

This clone was recorded a few times. The chain uses TRBV21-1 and TRBJ2-7; the table's D call of TRBD1 was not tested on the DNA. TRBV21-1 corresponds to a pseudogene. There are 14 residues in the CDR3. This CDR3 is CASSRQGATYEQYF. For the CDR3, the DNA is TGTGCCAGCAGCCGACAGGGGGCTACCTACGAGCAGTACTTC.

The chain recombines TRBV7-2 with TRBJ2-5; 9 bases are shared with TRBD1. The V segment lost 1 base and the J segment 4 bases; nucleotides outside the gene matches: 4. CDR3 size: 15 residues. The germline V gene has CDR1 SGHTA and CDR2 FQGNSA. In DNA form, the CDR3 reads TGTGCCAGCAGCTTAGTGACAGGGGGAGCAGAGACCCAGTACTTC. This translates into CASSLVTGGAETQYF.

The V and J genes are TRBV19 and TRBJ2-7; 10 bases are a match to TRBD1. V lost 2 bases and J lost 3; bases outside the gene matches: 4. The CDR3 totals 15 residues. Germline CDR1 reads LNHDA; CDR2 reads SQIVND (reference sequence). The CDR3 reads CASSISGQGLYEQYF. CDR3 sequence (DNA): TGTGCCAGTAGTATATCGGGACAGGGGCTCTACGAGCAGTACTTC.

This chain links TRBV5-1 with TRBJ2-7; no clear D gene. Trimming shortened V by 3 bases and J by 2 bases, and 12 bases separated the two germline ends. Germline-derived CDR1 and CDR2 are SGHRS and YFSETQ. The CDR3 runs 14 residues. CDR3 bases: TGCGCCAGCAGCTCCAAAGATCTACCCTACGAGCAGTACTTC. This sequence encodes CASSSKDLPYEQYF.

The chain has TRBV28 and TRBJ2-7; D is ambiguous. CDR1 and CDR2 from the germline V gene are MDHEN and SYDVKM. CDR3 length equals 11 residues. Trimming pared 4 bases from V and 4 bases from J, leaving 5 bases between. CDR3 in DNA: TGTGCCAGCAGTTCCAGGTACGAGCAGTACTTC. It yields the protein CASSSRYEQYF.

This rearrangement joins TRBV5-6 to TRBJ2-7, with TRBD1 as a possible D gene (6 bases). Germline-derived CDR1 and CDR2 are SGHDT and YYEEEE. This CDR3 is built from 14 residues. Trimming stripped 5 bases from V and 6 bases from J, with 18 bases between. The CDR3 DNA sequence: TGTGCCAGCAGTCCTGACAGGATCTGGGGCGAGCAGTACTTC. Residues: CASSPDRIWGEQYF. Full variable domain (missing parts from reference TRBV5-6 and TRBJ2-7): DAGVTQSPTHLIKTRGQQVTLRCSPKSGHDTVSWYQQALGQGPQFIFQYYEEEERQRGNFPDRFSGHQFPNYSSELNVNALLLGDSALYLCASSPDRIWGEQYFGPGTRLTVT.

The chain links TRBV28 to TRBJ2-7; 9 bases align to TRBD1. This CDR3 is 15 amino acids long. Looked up from germline, CDR1 is MDHEN and CDR2 is SYDVKM. The ends lost 3 bases at V and 2 bases at J; junction bases unmatched: 5. The CDR3 sequence: CASSLGTGLTYEQYF. In DNA, the CDR3 is TGTGCCAGCAGTTTGGGGACAGGGTTGACCTACGAGCAGTACTTC.

V gene TRBV18 combines with J gene TRBJ1-4; D is unresolved. Germline assignment: CDR1 KGHSH and CDR2 LQKENI. The CDR3 runs to 16 residues. Trimming cost V 0 bases and J 0 bases, with 8 bases left between them. As DNA, the CDR3 is TGTGCCAGCTCACCACCAGCCCTTGCAACTAATGAAAAACTGTTTTTT. Amino acids: CASSPPALATNEKLFF. Full variable domain (outside the CDR3, taken from reference TRBV18 and TRBJ1-4): NAGVMQNPRHLVRRRGQEARLRCSPMKGHSHVYWYRQLPEEGLKFMVYLQKENIIDESGMPKERFSAEFPKEGPSILRIQQVVRGDSAAYFCASSPPALATNEKLFFGSGTQLSVL.

The gene calls are TRBV28 and TRBJ2-3; the match to TRBD1 covers 9 bases. Germline V gene sequence: CDR1 MDHEN, CDR2 SYDVKM. The CDR3 consists of 15 residues. Trimming removed 5 bases from V and 5 bases from J; junction bases left unmatched: 8. Written as DNA, the CDR3 is TGTGCCAGCAGTGATAGGGACAGGGACGTAGATACGCAGTATTTT. Amino acid sequence: CASSDRDRDVDTQYF.

The rearrangement uses TRBV9 and TRBJ2-3, with no clear D. From germline, CDR1 is SGDLS and CDR2 YYNGEE. This CDR3 region has 14 residues. The V and J ends lost 0 bases and 2 bases respectively, with 7 bases between them. The CDR3 nucleotides read TGTGCCAGCAGCGTAGACAGACCCACAGATACGCAGTATTTT. This translates into CASSVDRPTDTQYF.

The rearrangement links TRBV7-3 to TRBJ2-1; D uncertain. Trimming left V 5 bases short and J 0 bases short, with 11 bases between. Germline V gene data show CDR1 as SGHTA and CDR2 as FQGTGA. The CDR3 extends over 15 amino acids. The CDR3 nucleotides are TGTGCCAGCAGCCTCACCCTGAGCTCCTACAATGAGCAGTTCTTC. It encodes CASSLTLSSYNEQFF.

V is TRBV27 and J is TRBJ2-7; D uncertain. Trimming cost V 0 bases and J 1 base, with 4 bases left between them. The CDR3 extends over 13 amino acids. Germline V gene lookup returns CDR1 MNHEY and CDR2 SMNVEV (reference sequence). The chain's CDR3 is CASSLSISYEQYF. The DNA for the CDR3 is TGTGCCAGCAGTTTATCTATATCCTACGAGCAGTACTTC.